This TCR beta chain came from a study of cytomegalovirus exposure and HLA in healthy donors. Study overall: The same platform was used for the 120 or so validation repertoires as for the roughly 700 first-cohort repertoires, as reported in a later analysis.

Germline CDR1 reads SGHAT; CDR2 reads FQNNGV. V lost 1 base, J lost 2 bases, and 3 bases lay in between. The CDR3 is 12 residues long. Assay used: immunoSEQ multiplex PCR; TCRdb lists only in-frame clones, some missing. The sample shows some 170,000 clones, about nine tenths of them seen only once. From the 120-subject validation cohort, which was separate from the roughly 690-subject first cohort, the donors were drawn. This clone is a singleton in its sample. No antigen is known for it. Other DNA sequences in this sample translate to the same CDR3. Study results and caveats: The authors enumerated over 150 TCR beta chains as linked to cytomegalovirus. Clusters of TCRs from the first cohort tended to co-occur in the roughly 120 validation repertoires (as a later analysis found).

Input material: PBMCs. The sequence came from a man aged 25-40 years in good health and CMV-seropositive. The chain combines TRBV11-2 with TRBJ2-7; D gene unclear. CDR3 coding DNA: TGTGCCAGCAGCTTAGGGGCCTACGAGCAGTACTTC. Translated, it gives CASSLGAYEQYF.